The 8 T cell receptor beta chains in this list originate from one sample, sequenced in a study of shared T cell receptors in the human thymus. Sequencing was performed with immunoSEQ multiplex PCR; in TCRdb, only in-frame clones are kept and a portion is missing. The sample holds 540,000 or so clones; approximately 78% are singletons and the top ten take 0.01% to 0.015%. These data are also associated with another study on human thymus T cells.

Sequenced: thymocytes. These receptors all stem from a boy under two years old with a congenital heart defect.

Of note for this clone: Other DNA sequences from this sample encode an identical CDR3 as well. The V and J genes are TRBV29-1 and TRBJ2-3; 14 nucleotides agree with TRBD2. V lost 7 bases, J lost 3 bases, and 0 bases stayed unmatched. The germline CDR1 and CDR2 sequences are SQVTM and ANQGSEA. The CDR3 is 13 residues long. The CDR3 spells CSGLAGGTDTQYF. As DNA, the CDR3 is TGCAGCGGACTAGCGGGAGGGACAGATACGCAGTATTTT.

The chain recombines TRBV28 with TRBJ2-7, with D tentatively TRBD1 (5 bases). The length of the CDR3 is 14 residues. Germline CDR1 is MDHEN and CDR2 is SYDVKM. Trimming took 2 bases from V and 4 from J, leaving 12 bases between them. As DNA, the CDR3 is TGTGCCAGCAGTTTAGGCAGGGAAGGATACGAGCAGTACTTC. This gives the protein CASSLGREGYEQYF.

This clone was observed a handful of times. The rearrangement joins TRBV28 to TRBJ1-6; TRBD1 agrees at 7 bases. Germline V CDR1 and CDR2: MDHEN, SYDVKM. V shed 5 bases and J 7 bases; nucleotides not matched to a gene: 5. The CDR3 runs 14 residues. The CDR3 sequence: CASSPTGTNSPLHF. CDR3 bases: TGTGCCAGCAGTCCGACAGGGACGAATTCACCCCTCCACTTT.

The rearrangement links TRBV18 to TRBJ2-7; D might be TRBD2 (5 bases). This CDR3 has 15 amino acids. Germline V gives CDR1 KGHSH, CDR2 LQKENI. V lost 2 bases and J 0 bases, leaving 11 bases between the germline ends. CDR3 loop: CASSPERMSSYEQYF. The CDR3 DNA is TGTGCCAGCTCACCAGAGCGGATGAGCTCCTACGAGCAGTACTTC.

In nucleotides, the CDR3 is TGTGCCAGCAGAGGACAGGGCGATGGAAACACCATATATTTT. Protein: CASRGQGDGNTIYF. The chain uses TRBV5-4 and TRBJ1-3; TRBD1 agrees at 8 bases. This CDR3 is 14 amino acids long. With V trimmed by 5 bases and J by 3 bases, 4 bases remained unmatched. Germline loops: CDR1 SGHNT, CDR2 YYREEE (reference sequence).

The chain uses TRBV13 and TRBJ2-5; D unresolved. Germline V gene sequence: CDR1 PRHDT, CDR2 FYEKMQ (reference sequence). The V end lost 3 bases, the J end lost 0 bases, and 8 bases lay between the germline ends. The length of the CDR3 is 14 residues. CDR3 region: CASSFLTDQETQYF. CDR3 DNA: TGTGCCAGCAGCTTCCTAACGGACCAAGAGACCCAGTACTTC.

The rearrangement uses TRBV6-4 and TRBJ2-1; 10 positions match TRBD2. The J segment lost 5 bases and the V segment lost 6 bases, leaving 7 bases of the junction unmatched. The germline CDR1 and CDR2 sequences are MRHNA and SNTAGT. This CDR3 spans 15 amino acids. For the CDR3, the DNA is TGTGCCAGCAGCCCCCTAGCGGGAGAGGACAATGAGCAGTTCTTC. It specifies CASSPLAGEDNEQFF.

This chain joins TRBV28 and TRBJ2-3; 9 nucleotides match TRBD1. The length of the CDR3 is 15 residues. V was pared by 6 bases and J by 3 bases, with 7 bases of the junction left unmatched. Germline-derived CDR1 and CDR2 are MDHEN and SYDVKM. CDR3 in amino acids: CASRTDRGETDTQYF. The CDR3 nucleotides read TGTGCCAGCAGGACGGACAGGGGAGAGACAGATACGCAGTATTTT. The full variable domain, in which reference TRBV28 and TRBJ2-3 provide the parts outside the CDR3, is DVKVTQSSRYLVKRTGEKVFLECVQDMDHENMFWYRQDPGLGLRLIYFSYDVKMKEKGDIPEGYSVSREKKERFSLILESASTNQTSMYLCASRTDRGETDTQYFGPGTRLTVL.